The 10 T cell receptor beta chains in this list originate from one sample, sequenced in a study of T cell responses to AZD1222 COVID-19 vaccine. Generated by immunoSEQ multiplex PCR, the TCRdb table keeps only in-frame clones and is missing some. Among about 110,000 clones listed, about 90% were seen once. This specimen consisted of peripheral blood, obtained 28 days after the second AZD1222 dose. These receptors originate from an adult who received the AZD1222 COVID-19 vaccine.

The CDR3 region has the DNA TGTGCCAGCAGCTTATTTAGCGGGGGGCCCGGGGAGACCCAGTACTTC. Amino acid sequence: CASSLFSGGPGETQYF. The chain couples TRBV11-2 to TRBJ2-5; 10 bases match TRBD2. Trimming removed 2 bases from V and 5 bases from J; junction bases left unmatched: 8. The CDR3 spans 16 residues. Germline assignment: CDR1 SGHAT and CDR2 FQNNGV. Looking up the rest from reference TRBV11-2 and TRBJ2-5 gives the full variable domain: EAGVAQSPRYKIIEKRQSVAFWCNPISGHATLYWYQQILGQGPKLLIQFQNNGVVDDSQLPKDRFSAERLKGVDSTLKIQPAKLEDSAVYLCASSLFSGGPGETQYFGPGTRLLVL.

This sequence joins TRBV3-1 (or the pseudogene TRBV3-2) and TRBJ1-1; 7 nucleotides agree with TRBD1. The V gene's germline CDR1 is LGHDT and CDR2 YNNKEL (reference sequence). V was clipped by 5 bases and J by 1 base; unmatched bases: 7. CDR3 size: 15 residues. CDR3 region: CASSEGAGKNTEAFF. The CDR3 bases are TGTGCCAGCAGCGAGGGGGCAGGGAAGAACACTGAAGCTTTCTTT.

The rearrangement links TRBV5-1 to TRBJ1-3; tentatively, D is TRBD1 (6 bases). V gave up 7 bases and J gave up 0 bases, with 17 bases separating them. CDR1 is SGHRS, CDR2 YFSETQ, per germline. This CDR3 is built from 16 residues. The CDR3 protein is CASQGTGSSSGNTIYF. The CDR3 DNA sequence: TGCGCCAGCCAAGGCACAGGGTCGAGCTCTGGAAACACCATATATTTT.

The rearrangement joins TRBV5-1 to TRBJ2-7, with 7 bases that match TRBD1. Germline V gene sequence: CDR1 SGHRS, CDR2 YFSETQ. V lost 0 bases to trimming and J lost 6 bases; unmatched junction nucleotides: 3. This CDR3 spans 13 amino acids. CDR3 in DNA: TGCGCCAGCAGCTTGGGGACAGGCTCCGAGCAGTACTTC. Translation: CASSLGTGSEQYF. Supplemented by reference TRBV5-1 and TRBJ2-7, the full variable domain reads KAGVTQTPRYLIKTRGQQVTLSCSPISGHRSVSWYQQTPGQGLQFLFEYFSETQRNKGNFPGRFSGRQFSNSRSEMNVSTLELGDSALYLCASSLGTGSEQYFGPGTRLTVT.

The chain carries TRBV29-1 and TRBJ2-1; 9 bases agree with TRBD1. V lost 2 bases, J lost 8 bases, and 7 bases stayed unmatched. Looked up from germline, CDR1 is SQVTM and CDR2 is ANQGSEA. The CDR3 loop spans 14 amino acids. CDR3 bases: TGCAGCGTTGAATCGGGACAGGGAACCGATGAGCAGTTCTTC. Residues: CSVESGQGTDEQFF.

The chain uses TRBV19 and TRBJ1-6; no definite D call. V was clipped by 7 bases and J by 10 bases, with 14 bases between them. Germline V CDR1 and CDR2: LNHDA, SQIVND (reference sequence). This CDR3 comprises 13 residues. CDR3 nucleotides: TGTGCCAGTACAGGCCTGGTCCCCTCACCCCTCCACTTT. Protein product: CASTGLVPSPLHF.

The J gene is TRBJ1-5, the V gene TRBV19; D remains unclear. The germline V and J ends were trimmed by 3 bases and 5 bases, with 8 bases remaining between them. CDR1 is LNHDA, CDR2 SQIVND, per germline (reference sequence). This CDR3 has 13 amino acids. Here the CDR3 DNA reads TGTGCCAGTAGTATTGATGCAGATCAGCCCCAGCATTTT. Protein: CASSIDADQPQHF.

The rearrangement joins TRBV6-2 or TRBV6-3 to TRBJ2-7; D not certain. V was cut by 2 bases and J by 1 base, with 9 bases left in between. CDR1 is MNHEY, CDR2 SVGEGT, per germline. This CDR3 spans 14 amino acids. CDR3 sequence: CASSYDAESYEQYF. The CDR3 coding sequence is TGTGCCAGCAGTTACGACGCAGAGTCCTACGAGCAGTACTTC.

This clone has just a few counts. V is TRBV7-3 and J is TRBJ2-5; perhaps TRBD2 as D (7 bases). The V end was cut by 5 bases, the J end by 5 bases, with 18 bases between. The V gene's germline CDR1 is SGHTA and CDR2 FQGTGA. This CDR3 is 15 amino acids long. The chain's CDR3 is CASSLGGGKVETQYF. The DNA for the CDR3 is TGTGCCAGCAGCCTAGGGGGAGGGAAGGTGGAGACCCAGTACTTC.

The V and J genes are TRBV5-1 and TRBJ1-2, with D perhaps TRBD1 (6 bases). Trimming took 0 bases from V and 0 from J, leaving 12 bases between them. The germline V gene encodes CDR1 SGHRS and CDR2 YFSETQ. The CDR3 runs to 16 residues. Here the CDR3 DNA reads TGCGCCAGCAGCTTGGCCTTAGGGGGGCCTAACTATGGCTACACCTTC. Residues: CASSLALGGPNYGYTF.